One and the same sample provided the 8 T cell receptor beta chains below, sequenced in a study of blood T cells in healthy people across ages. With a J-beta primer mix and a sample-barcoded 5' primer, a second PCR ran roughly 6 to 11 cycles. TCRdb reanalysed the 5' RACE reads using MiXCR and keeps one entry per CDR3 protein. This sample carries under 1,100,000 distinct CDR3 sequences, 25% of them seen once, and the ten largest clones take about 0.8%. The data were also submitted as part of a second study, on T cells of mothers and their children.

Sequencing input: blood. The receptor set was obtained from a girl aged 2 to 10 in good health.

The chain is built from TRBV6-5 and TRBJ2-5, with 7 nucleotides matching TRBD2. V lost 5 bases, J lost 5 bases, and 5 bases stayed unmatched. The germline V gene has CDR1 MNHEY and CDR2 SVGAGI. The CDR3 runs 13 residues. CDR3 amino acids: CASSGDGGETQYF. DNA for the CDR3: TGTGCCAGCAGTGGAGACGGGGGGGAGACCCAGTACTTC.

The chain is built from TRBV20-1 and TRBJ2-1; 9 positions match TRBD2. The germline CDR1 and CDR2 sequences are DFQATT and SNEGSKA (reference sequence). This CDR3 is 16 amino acids long. J lost 5 bases, V lost 3 bases, and 11 bases had no gene match. CDR3 in DNA: TGCAGTGCTAGCAACGCCCTGACTAGCGGCCACAATGAGCAGTTCTTC. It yields the protein CSASNALTSGHNEQFF.

This clonotype has just a few counts. The J gene is TRBJ2-5, the V gene TRBV2; no reliable D call. Germline CDR1 and CDR2: SNHLY and FYNNEI. The CDR3 is made up of 14 amino acids. V lost 4 bases to trimming and J lost 5 bases, with 14 bases between them. CDR3 residues: CASSAISVGETQYF. In DNA form, the CDR3 reads TGTGCCAGCAGTGCAATAAGTGTGGGCGAGACCCAGTACTTC.

V is TRBV6-5 and J is TRBJ1-2, with D perhaps TRBD1 (5 bases). The germline CDR1 and CDR2 sequences are MNHEY and SVGAGI. V was clipped by 6 bases and J by 3 bases, with 17 bases between them. The CDR3 extends over 15 amino acids. CDR3 region: CASSTQRGGDYGYTF. The CDR3 DNA follows: TGTGCCAGCAGCACCCAAAGGGGTGGCGACTATGGCTACACCTTC.

This rearrangement joins TRBV20-1 to TRBJ2-5; D uncertain. The CDR3 contains 13 residues. Germline values: CDR1 DFQATT, CDR2 SNEGSKA (reference sequence). The germline V and J ends were trimmed by 0 bases and 4 bases, with 9 bases remaining between them. This CDR3 is CSARDRPLETQYF. The CDR3, as DNA: TGCAGTGCTAGAGATCGTCCTCTAGAGACCCAGTACTTC.

The chain joins TRBV2 to TRBJ2-5, with 8 bases that match TRBD1. The J segment lost 14 bases and the V segment lost 8 bases, leaving 7 bases of the junction unmatched. The CDR3 extends over 10 amino acids. Germline assignment: CDR1 SNHLY and CDR2 FYNNEI. In DNA form, the CDR3 reads TGTGCCAGCGGGTCGACAGGGGTCTACTTC. This encodes CASGSTGVYF.

The V and J genes are TRBV6-1 and TRBJ2-5; 10 bases agree with TRBD2. The CDR3 has 16 residues. The ends lost 4 bases at V and 1 base at J; junction bases unmatched: 6. Germline V gene sequence: CDR1 MNHNS, CDR2 SASEGT. CDR3 protein: CASSGAGGGPQETQYF. The CDR3 nucleotides are TGTGCCAGCAGTGGAGCGGGAGGGGGACCCCAAGAGACCCAGTACTTC.

The table lists this clonotype with a few counts. The chain couples TRBV5-1 to TRBJ2-5; TRBD1 is a possible D gene (5 bases). Looked up from germline, CDR1 is SGHRS and CDR2 is YFSETQ. V lost 2 bases and J lost 1, with 12 bases in between. This CDR3 spans 15 amino acids. DNA for the CDR3: TGCGCCAGCAGCTTTAATACAGGCACCCAAGAGACCCAGTACTTC. Translation: CASSFNTGTQETQYF.